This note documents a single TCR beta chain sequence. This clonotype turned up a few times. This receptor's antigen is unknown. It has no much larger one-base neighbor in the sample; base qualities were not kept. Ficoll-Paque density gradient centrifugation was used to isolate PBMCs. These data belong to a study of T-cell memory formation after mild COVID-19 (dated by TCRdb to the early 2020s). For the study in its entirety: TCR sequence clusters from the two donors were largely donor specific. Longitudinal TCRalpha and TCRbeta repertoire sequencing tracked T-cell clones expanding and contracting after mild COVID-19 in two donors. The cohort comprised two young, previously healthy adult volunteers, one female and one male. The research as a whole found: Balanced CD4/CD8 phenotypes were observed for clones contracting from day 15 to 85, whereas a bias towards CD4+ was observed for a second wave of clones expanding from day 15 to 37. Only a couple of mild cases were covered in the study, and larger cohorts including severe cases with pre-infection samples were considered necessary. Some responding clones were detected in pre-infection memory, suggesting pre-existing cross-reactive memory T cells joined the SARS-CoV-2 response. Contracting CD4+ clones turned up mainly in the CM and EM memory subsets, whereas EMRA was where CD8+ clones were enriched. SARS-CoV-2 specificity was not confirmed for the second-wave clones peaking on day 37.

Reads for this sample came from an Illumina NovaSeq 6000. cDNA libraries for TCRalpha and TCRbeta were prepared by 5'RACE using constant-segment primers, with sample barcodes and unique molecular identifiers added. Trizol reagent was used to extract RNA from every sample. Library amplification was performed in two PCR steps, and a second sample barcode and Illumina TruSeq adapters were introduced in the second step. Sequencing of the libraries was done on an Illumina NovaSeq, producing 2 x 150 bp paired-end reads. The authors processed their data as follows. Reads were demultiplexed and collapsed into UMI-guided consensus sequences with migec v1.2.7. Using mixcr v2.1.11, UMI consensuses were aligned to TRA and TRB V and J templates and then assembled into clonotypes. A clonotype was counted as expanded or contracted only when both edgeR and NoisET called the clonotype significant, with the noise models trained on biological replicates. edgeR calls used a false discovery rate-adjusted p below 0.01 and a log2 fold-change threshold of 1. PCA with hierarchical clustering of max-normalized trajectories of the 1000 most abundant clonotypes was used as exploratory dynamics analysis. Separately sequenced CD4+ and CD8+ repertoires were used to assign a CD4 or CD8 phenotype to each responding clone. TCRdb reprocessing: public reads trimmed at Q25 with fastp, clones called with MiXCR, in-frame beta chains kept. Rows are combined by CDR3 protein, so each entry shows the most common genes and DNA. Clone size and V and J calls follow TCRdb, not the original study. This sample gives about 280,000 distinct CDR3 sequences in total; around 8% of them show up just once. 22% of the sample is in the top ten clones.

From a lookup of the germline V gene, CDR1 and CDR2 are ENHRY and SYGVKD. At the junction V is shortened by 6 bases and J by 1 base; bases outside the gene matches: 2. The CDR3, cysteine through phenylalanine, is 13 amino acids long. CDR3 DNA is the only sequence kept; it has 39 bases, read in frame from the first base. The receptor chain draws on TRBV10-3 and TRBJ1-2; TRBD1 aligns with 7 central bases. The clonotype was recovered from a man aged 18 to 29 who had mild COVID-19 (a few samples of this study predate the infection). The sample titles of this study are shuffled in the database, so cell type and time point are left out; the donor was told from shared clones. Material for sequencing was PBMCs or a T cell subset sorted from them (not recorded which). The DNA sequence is TGTGCCATCAGCCGGGACAGTAACTATGGCTACACCTTC. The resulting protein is CAISRDSNYGYTF.